The 19 T cell receptor beta chains in this list originate from one sample, sequenced in a study of memory CD4+ T cells and cytomegalovirus serostatus. The sort gate was single viable CD3+CD4+CD8-CD45RO+ cells for memory CD4+ T cells. The repertoire was sequenced with immunoSEQ multiplex PCR; TCRdb's copy has only in-frame clones and lacks some. The sample holds about 38,000 clones, roughly 85% seen once. The specimen sequenced was memory CD4+ T cells from blood. These receptors were taken from an adult in good health and CMV-seropositive.

V gene TRBV5-1 combines with J gene TRBJ2-7; TRBD1 matches at 8 bases. The V gene end was trimmed by 0 bases and the J gene end by 6 bases; junction bases not matched to a gene: 5. The CDR3 runs to 14 residues. The germline V gene has CDR1 SGHRS and CDR2 YFSETQ. The CDR3 loop is CASSLGTGPGEQYF. The CDR3, as DNA: TGCGCCAGCAGCTTGGGGACAGGGCCCGGCGAGCAGTACTTC. The full variable domain, its missing parts supplied by reference TRBV5-1 and TRBJ2-7, is KAGVTQTPRYLIKTRGQQVTLSCSPISGHRSVSWYQQTPGQGLQFLFEYFSETQRNKGNFPGRFSGRQFSNSRSEMNVSTLELGDSALYLCASSLGTGPGEQYFGPGTRLTVT.

The chain uses TRBV11-2 and TRBJ2-2; D is possibly TRBD1 (6 bases). Trimming stripped 7 bases from V and 1 base from J, with 13 bases between. CDR3 length equals 15 residues. Germline V gene data show CDR1 as SGHAT and CDR2 as FQNNGV. As DNA, the CDR3 is TGTGCCAGCACCCCTGACAGGCTGAACACCGGGGAGCTGTTTTTT. Translating it yields CASTPDRLNTGELFF.

V gene TRBV11-1 combines with J gene TRBJ2-1; D is perhaps TRBD2 (6 bases). Germline CDR1 SGHAT, CDR2 FQDESV (reference sequence). The length of the CDR3 is 13 residues. V lost 5 bases, J lost 6 bases, and 11 bases lay in between. The CDR3 coding sequence is TGTGCCAGCAGCCAGGAGGGTGGCAATGAGCAGTTCTTC. This translates into CASSQEGGNEQFF.

The V call is TRBV19, the J call TRBJ1-2; TRBD1 aligns across 7 bases. The CDR3 runs to 15 residues. From germline, CDR1 is LNHDA and CDR2 SQIVND (reference sequence). J gave up 0 bases and V 4 bases, and 5 bases lay outside the gene matches. This CDR3 is CASSTTGLANYGYTF. CDR3 sequence (DNA): TGTGCCAGTAGTACGACAGGGCTGGCTAACTATGGCTACACCTTC. The full variable domain, with the rest looked up from reference TRBV19 and TRBJ1-2, is DGGITQSPKYLFRKEGQNVTLSCEQNLNHDAMYWYRQDPGQGLRLIYYSQIVNDFQKGDIAEGYSVSREKKESFPLTVTSAQKNPTAFYLCASSTTGLANYGYTFGSGTRLTVV.

The genes are TRBV7-2 and TRBJ2-3; TRBD2 agrees at 10 bases. V lost 5 bases and J lost 6; bases outside the gene matches: 11. This CDR3 has 16 residues. Germline V lookup: CDR1 SGHTA, CDR2 FQGNSA. The CDR3 is CASSQRTSGLSDTQYF. The CDR3 DNA reads TGTGCCAGCAGCCAACGGACTAGCGGCTTGTCGGATACGCAGTATTTT.

This chain joins TRBV14 and TRBJ2-1; possible D gene TRBD2, 7 bases. The CDR3 extends over 18 amino acids. The V end was cut by 4 bases, the J end by 0 bases, with 19 bases between. Germline lookup yields CDR1 SGHDN and CDR2 FVKESK. Written as DNA, the CDR3 is TGTGCCAGCAGCCCCCACAAGGGGGGGAGTCACTCCTACAATGAGCAGTTCTTC. Protein product: CASSPHKGGSHSYNEQFF.

This clone was counted between two and nine times. The CDR3 bases are TGTGCCAGCAGTGTATTGCAGACTGGCACTGAAGCTTTCTTT. It encodes CASSVLQTGTEAFF. The rearrangement uses TRBV2 and TRBJ1-1; D call uncertain. Germline loops: CDR1 SNHLY, CDR2 FYNNEI. The V end was cut by 4 bases, the J end by 4 bases, with 13 bases between. CDR3 length equals 14 residues.

This chain uses TRBV7-3 with TRBJ2-6, with 9 bases matching TRBD1. V shed 5 bases, J shed 3 bases, and the junction held 8 bases outside the gene matches. Per germline, CDR1 SGHTA and CDR2 FQGTGA. The CDR3 runs to 17 residues. The CDR3 protein is CASSPQGQGGGANVLTF. The CDR3 DNA follows: TGTGCCAGCAGCCCCCAGGGACAGGGAGGTGGGGCCAACGTCCTGACTTTC.

The chain has TRBV5-4 and TRBJ2-7; 9 positions agree with TRBD1. Germline CDR1 is SGHNT and CDR2 is YYREEE (reference sequence). The CDR3 runs to 13 residues. Germline trimming cut 5 bases from V and 7 bases from J; bases unmatched to any gene: 7. CDR3 sequence: CASSWTGEGEQYF. The CDR3 region has the DNA TGTGCCAGCAGTTGGACAGGGGAGGGTGAGCAGTACTTC.

The rearrangement links TRBV7-8 to TRBJ1-6, with 8 bases lining up with TRBD1. From germline, CDR1 is SGHVS and CDR2 FQNEAQ. Trimming removed 3 bases from V and 1 base from J; junction bases left unmatched: 11. The CDR3 sequence is 19 residues long. The CDR3 reads CASSFYLGQGASYNSPLHF. The DNA for the CDR3 is TGTGCCAGCAGCTTTTATCTGGGTCAGGGGGCGTCCTATAATTCACCCCTCCACTTT.

V is TRBV14 and J is TRBJ2-5; D is uncertain. Germline CDR1 SGHDN, CDR2 FVKESK. V dropped 1 base and J dropped 5 bases, with 11 bases sitting between them. There are 14 residues in the CDR3. CDR3 protein: CASSQGIRLETQYF. The CDR3 coding sequence is TGTGCCAGCAGCCAAGGGATCCGGCTGGAGACCCAGTACTTC.

This clone has just one count. The chain joins TRBV7-6 to TRBJ2-2; D not certain. The CDR3 has 16 amino acids. Trimming stripped 4 bases from V and 6 bases from J, with 18 bases between. Germline lookup yields CDR1 SGHVS and CDR2 FNYEAQ. Here the CDR3 reads CASSSMPPTAAGELFF. The CDR3 DNA reads as TGTGCCAGCAGCTCCATGCCCCCGACGGCGGCCGGGGAGCTGTTTTTT.

The J gene is TRBJ1-1, the V gene TRBV7-8, with TRBD1 identical over 7 bases. Germline CDR1 is SGHVS and CDR2 is FQNEAQ. Trimming removed 5 bases from V and 1 base from J; junction bases left unmatched: 7. This CDR3 region has 15 residues. CDR3 bases: TGTGCCAGCAGCCTTTGGGACAGACCGAACACTGAAGCTTTCTTT. Encoded protein: CASSLWDRPNTEAFF.

This rearrangement joins TRBV19 to TRBJ1-5; D not certain. V lost 1 base and J 0 bases, leaving 7 bases between the germline ends. Germline assignment: CDR1 LNHDA and CDR2 SQIVND (reference sequence). There are 15 residues in the CDR3. CDR3 nucleotide sequence: TGTGCCAGTAGTATAGGGCATTATAGCAATCAGCCCCAGCATTTT. This gives the protein CASSIGHYSNQPQHF.

CDR3 DNA sequence: TGTGCCAGCAGCTTGGTTCGGTGGCTAGCGGGAGGTATTGGGAATGAGCAGTTCTTC. Its translation is CASSLVRWLAGGIGNEQFF. The rearrangement links TRBV5-4 to TRBJ2-1, with 11 bases aligning to TRBD2. The CDR3 has 19 amino acids. V trimming: 0 bases; J trimming: 7 bases; junction bases outside the gene matches: 15. CDR1 and CDR2 from the germline V gene are SGHNT and YYREEE (reference sequence).

This clone was seen more than once but under ten times. The V call is TRBV5-1, the J call TRBJ2-5; TRBD1 agrees at 8 bases. The V segment lost 4 bases and the J segment 7 bases; nucleotides outside the gene matches: 9. There are 14 residues in the CDR3. The germline V gene encodes CDR1 SGHRS and CDR2 YFSETQ. In DNA form, the CDR3 reads TGCGCCAGCAGCGCGGGACAGGCCTCGGGGACCCAGTACTTC. It specifies CASSAGQASGTQYF.

This sequence joins TRBV10-3 and TRBJ1-5; D is ambiguous. The germline V gene has CDR1 ENHRY and CDR2 SYGVKD. The CDR3 is made up of 14 amino acids. V shed 2 bases and J shed 7 bases, with 12 bases lying between them. CDR3 bases: TGTGCCATCAGTGAGGAGGGATCTAAGCAGCCCCAGCATTTT. It encodes CAISEEGSKQPQHF.

The rearrangement joins TRBV4-2 to TRBJ2-6, with D maybe TRBD1 (5 bases). Germline V lookup: CDR1 LGHNA, CDR2 YNFKEQ. This CDR3 is 13 amino acids long. V gave up 5 bases and J gave up 9 bases, with 11 bases separating them. CDR3 loop: CASSGQTDNVLTF. The CDR3, as DNA: TGTGCCAGCAGCGGCCAGACAGACAACGTCCTGACTTTC.

The chain couples TRBV9 to TRBJ1-2; a weak D match, TRBD1 (6 bases). Per germline, CDR1 SGDLS and CDR2 YYNGEE. V was cut by 2 bases and J by 8 bases, with 16 bases left in between. The CDR3 totals 14 residues. The CDR3 here is CASSVRLEGGGYTF. CDR3 nucleotides: TGTGCCAGCAGCGTGAGATTGGAGGGGGGCGGCTACACCTTC.